The 32 T cell receptor beta chains in this list originate from one sample, sequenced in a study of shared T cell receptors in the human thymus. Profiling relied on immunoSEQ multiplex PCR, and the TCRdb table lists in-frame clones only, not all of them. The sample lists some 720,000 clones; roughly 90% were seen once. Another study also made use of these data, one on human thymus T cells.

Sequenced: thymocytes. The receptors originated from a boy younger than two with a congenital heart defect.

V is TRBV6-4 and J is TRBJ1-1, with no clear D. V lost 4 bases, J lost 5 bases, and 2 bases lay in between. Germline CDR1 and CDR2: MRHNA and SNTAGT. The length of the CDR3 is 10 residues. The CDR3 region has the DNA TGTGCCAGCAGTGTAACTGAAGCTTTCTTT. Translated: CASSVTEAFF.

This clone was seen just once. The germline gene is not matched at one end of the junction; a read error may be the cause. The rearrangement links TRBV7-7 to TRBJ2-7, with D possibly TRBD2 on 5 matching bases. Germline-derived CDR1 and CDR2 are SSHAT and FNYEAQ (reference sequence). The CDR3 loop spans 17 amino acids. CDR3 residues: CASSLAVGLLPLYEQYF. CDR3 coding DNA: TGTGCTAGCAGCTTAGCCGTAGGACTCCTCCCCCTCTACGAGCAGTACTTC.

This rearrangement joins TRBV7-9 to TRBJ2-1; 7 nucleotides agree with TRBD2. Germline trimming cut 4 bases from V and 9 bases from J; bases unmatched to any gene: 9. The CDR3 loop spans 14 amino acids. CDR1 is SEHNR and CDR2 is FQNEAQ in the germline V gene (reference sequence). The CDR3 nucleotides are TGTGCCAGCAGCTCCCCAGCGGGACTTCTTGAGCAGTTCTTC. Protein: CASSSPAGLLEQFF.

This chain connects TRBV25-1 to TRBJ1-5; no clear D. Trimming shortened V by 3 bases and J by 0 bases, and 18 bases separated the two germline ends. This CDR3 contains 18 residues. The germline V gene has CDR1 MGHDK and CDR2 SYGVNS. The CDR3 reads CASSDSRREDYSNQPQHF. The CDR3 nucleotides are TGTGCCAGCAGTGATTCTCGTAGGGAGGATTATAGCAATCAGCCCCAGCATTTT.

This chain joins TRBV30 and TRBJ1-1; 9 bases agree with TRBD1. The length of the CDR3 is 16 residues. Trimming removed 1 base from V and 1 base from J; junction bases left unmatched: 7. The germline gives CDR1 GTSNPN, CDR2 SVGIG (reference sequence). In DNA form, the CDR3 reads TGTGCCTGGAGTGCACTACAGGGGGCGCCGAACACTGAAGCTTTCTTT. Its protein product is CAWSALQGAPNTEAFF.

There are a few counts of this clone. The chain employs TRBV4-3 and TRBJ1-2; TRBD1 is a possible D gene (6 bases). The germline CDR1 and CDR2 sequences are LGHNA and YSLEER. Between the trimmed V and J ends, which lost 2 bases and 3 bases, there was a span of 16 bases. The CDR3 is 16 amino acids. Here the CDR3 DNA reads TGCGCCAGCAGCCAAATGCGGGGGCCTCGACACTATGGCTACACCTTC. Translated: CASSQMRGPRHYGYTF.

Only a few counts were recorded for this clone. The CDR3 DNA follows: TGTGCCAGCAGCTCCGACCGACAGGGGAGTGAGGGCTACACCTTC. This codes for CASSSDRQGSEGYTF. The chain uses TRBV7-8 and TRBJ1-2; TRBD1 agrees at 8 bases. Germline V CDR1 and CDR2: SGHVS, FQNEAQ. This CDR3 is 15 amino acids long. The V gene end was trimmed by 4 bases and the J gene end by 8 bases; junction bases not matched to a gene: 12. Filled out from reference TRBV7-8 and TRBJ1-2, the complete variable domain reads GAGVSQSPRYKVAKRGQDVALRCDPISGHVSLFWYQQALGQGPEFLTYFQNEAQLDKSGLPSDRFFAERPEGSVSTLKIQRTQQEDSAVYLCASSSDRQGSEGYTFGSGTRLTVV.

The rearrangement uses TRBV5-1 and TRBJ2-2, with 14 positions matching TRBD2. This CDR3 spans 18 amino acids. Germline V gene data show CDR1 as SGHRS and CDR2 as YFSETQ. V was pared by 5 bases and J by 4 bases, with 10 bases of the junction left unmatched. The CDR3 here is CASRSLGLAGDTTGELFF. DNA for the CDR3: TGCGCCAGCAGGTCATTGGGACTAGCGGGAGACACCACCGGGGAGCTGTTTTTT.

The chain combines TRBV6-5 with TRBJ1-3, with TRBD1 matching over 7 bases. Germline CDR1 MNHEY, CDR2 SVGAGI. The junction had 5 bases not matched to a gene; V was cut back by 5 bases and J by 4 bases. The CDR3 runs 14 residues. The CDR3 DNA is TGTGCCAGCAGTGCACAGGGGCTCGGAAACACCATATATTTT. Translation: CASSAQGLGNTIYF.

This clone was seen once. The chain has TRBV6-1 and TRBJ1-5, with a possible D match to TRBD1 (6 bases). Trimming shortened V by 6 bases and J by 6 bases, and 12 bases separated the two germline ends. The length of the CDR3 is 13 residues. Germline V CDR1 and CDR2: MNHNS, SASEGT. CDR3 in DNA: TGTGCCAGCAGGGAAACAGGGAGTCAGCCCCAGCATTTT. Translation gives CASRETGSQPQHF.

In its sample, this clone was seen a few times. The rearrangement uses TRBV7-9 and TRBJ2-1, with TRBD2 matching over 8 bases. Germline V gene lookup returns CDR1 SEHNR and CDR2 FQNEAQ (reference sequence). J gave up 5 bases and V 5 bases, and 11 bases lay outside the gene matches. The CDR3 has 16 amino acids. CDR3 bases: TGTGCCAGCAGCACAACCCTAGCGGGCGAGAACAATGAGCAGTTCTTC. Its protein is CASSTTLAGENNEQFF.

This clone occurred a few times. The V call is TRBV5-1, the J call TRBJ2-1; D is perhaps TRBD1 (6 bases). The length of the CDR3 is 17 residues. The germline V gene has CDR1 SGHRS and CDR2 YFSETQ. Trimming left V 0 bases short and J 0 bases short, with 13 bases between. The CDR3 region is CASSLGPRGGSYNEQFF. The DNA of the CDR3 is TGCGCCAGCAGCTTGGGCCCTAGAGGGGGCTCCTACAATGAGCAGTTCTTC.

The chain combines TRBV12-5 with TRBJ2-7; 9 bases are shared with TRBD2. The V segment lost 4 bases and the J segment 2 bases; nucleotides outside the gene matches: 3. There are 14 residues in the CDR3. Looked up from germline, CDR1 is LGHNT and CDR2 is FRNRAP. This chain's CDR3 is CASGSTSGPYEQYF. In DNA form, the CDR3 reads TGTGCTAGTGGTTCGACTAGCGGCCCCTACGAGCAGTACTTC.

This chain links TRBV7-8 with TRBJ2-7; 7 nucleotides align to TRBD2. The CDR3 spans 16 residues. V shed 1 base and J 4 bases; nucleotides not matched to a gene: 10. Germline V gene data show CDR1 as SGHVS and CDR2 as FQNEAQ. This CDR3 is CASSLGGGTPRYEQYF. CDR3 in DNA: TGTGCCAGCAGCTTAGGGGGGGGGACCCCAAGGTACGAGCAGTACTTC.

This clone was recorded once. The V gene is TRBV5-6, the J gene TRBJ1-4; the D gene is possibly TRBD1 (6 bases). The CDR3 has 17 amino acids. The V end was cut by 4 bases, the J end by 8 bases, with 24 bases between. Germline V gene lookup returns CDR1 SGHDT and CDR2 YYEEEE. The CDR3 nucleotides are TGTGCCAGCAGCCTGCCCCCGCCGGGACCACAGGGAGAAAAACTGTTTTTT. Its protein is CASSLPPPGPQGEKLFF.

The chain carries TRBV4-3 and TRBJ2-1; D perhaps matches TRBD1 (6 bases). V dropped 0 bases and J dropped 6 bases, with 12 bases sitting between them. CDR3 size: 15 residues. Germline CDR1 reads LGHNA; CDR2 reads YSLEER. The CDR3 DNA reads as TGCGCCAGCAGCCAAGATCTCACAGGGAGCAATGAGCAGTTCTTC. This codes for CASSQDLTGSNEQFF.

Concerning this clone itself: This sample also contains other DNA sequences that code for the same CDR3. The chain uses TRBV19 and TRBJ1-5, with D possibly being TRBD1 (6 bases). The CDR3 has 14 residues. V lost 4 bases and J 1 base, leaving 8 bases between the germline ends. The V gene's germline CDR1 is LNHDA and CDR2 SQIVND (reference sequence). The CDR3: CASSTQGSNQPQHF. CDR3 DNA: TGTGCCAGTAGTACCCAGGGGAGCAATCAGCCCCAGCATTTT.

The J gene is TRBJ2-1, the V gene TRBV9; 8 nucleotides agree with TRBD2. Looked up from germline, CDR1 is SGDLS and CDR2 is YYNGEE. The CDR3 is 16 amino acids. V trimming: 4 bases; J trimming: 4 bases; junction bases outside the gene matches: 10. CDR3 region: CASSPSAAGVYNEQFF. The CDR3 bases are TGTGCCAGCAGCCCATCCGCAGCGGGAGTGTACAATGAGCAGTTCTTC. Together with reference TRBV9 and TRBJ2-1, the CDR3 gives the full variable domain: DSGVTQTPKHLITATGQRVTLRCSPRSGDLSVYWYQQSLDQGLQFLIQYYNGEERAKGNILERFSAQQFPDLHSELNLSSLELGDSALYFCASSPSAAGVYNEQFFGPGTRLTVL.

In nucleotides, the CDR3 is TGTGCCAGCAGCTCCGGGGGGGGCAGGGCGGGTTACGAGCAGTACTTC. Translating it yields CASSSGGGRAGYEQYF. This chain connects TRBV11-2 to TRBJ2-7, with 8 bases aligning to TRBD2. This CDR3 has 16 residues. V shed 4 bases and J 4 bases; nucleotides not matched to a gene: 12. Germline V gene data show CDR1 as SGHAT and CDR2 as FQNNGV.

This clone occurred once. The chain employs TRBV2 and TRBJ1-2, with D tentatively TRBD1 (6 bases). The CDR3 covers 11 residues. V was shortened by 11 bases and J by 6 bases, with 13 bases between the two germline ends. Germline V gives CDR1 SNHLY, CDR2 FYNNEI. The CDR3 DNA sequence: TGTGCCGTACAGGGTACGAATGGCTACACCTTC. Encoded protein: CAVQGTNGYTF.

This chain connects TRBV27 to TRBJ1-5; D gene unclear. This CDR3 comprises 22 residues. Germline CDR1 is MNHEY and CDR2 is SMNVEV (reference sequence). V shed 0 bases and J shed 5 bases, with 32 bases lying between them. CDR3 residues: CASSLSTANSTPDEVRDQPQHF. Here the CDR3 DNA reads TGTGCCAGCAGTTTATCCACAGCCAACTCGACACCAGACGAGGTGAGGGATCAGCCCCAGCATTTT.

This clone was seen once. V usage is TRBV29-1 and J usage is TRBJ2-3, with TRBD2 identical over 14 bases. The CDR3 is 17 residues long. J gave up 0 bases and V 6 bases, and 8 bases lay outside the gene matches. Germline CDR1 SQVTM, CDR2 ANQGSEA. Written as DNA, the CDR3 is TGCAGCGTCCCGGGACTAGCGGGAGACCGGAGCACAGATACGCAGTATTTT. Protein: CSVPGLAGDRSTDTQYF.

This rearrangement joins TRBV5-5 to TRBJ2-7, with TRBD2 matching 8 bases. The length of the CDR3 is 13 residues. J was trimmed by 12 bases and V by 0 bases; bases with no gene match: 8. Germline assignment: CDR1 SGHKS and CDR2 YYEKEE (reference sequence). Here the CDR3 reads CASSLARGARWYF. The CDR3 coding sequence is TGTGCCAGCAGCTTGGCGCGGGGGGCAAGGTGGTACTTC.

V is TRBV30 and J is TRBJ2-5; 10 bases fit TRBD2. Germline lookup yields CDR1 GTSNPN and CDR2 SVGIG (reference sequence). This CDR3 has 17 amino acids. Trimming cost V 2 bases and J 2 bases; bases outside gene matches: 11. CDR3 residues: CAWSSGSGRHPQETQYF. DNA for the CDR3: TGTGCCTGGAGTTCTGGTAGCGGGAGGCACCCTCAAGAGACCCAGTACTTC. The entire variable domain, with the rest obtained from reference TRBV30 and TRBJ2-5, is as follows: SQTIHQWPATLVQPVGSPLSLECTVEGTSNPNLYWYRQAAGRGLQLLFYSVGIGQISSEVPQNLSASRPQDRQFILSSKKLLLSDSGFYLCAWSSGSGRHPQETQYFGPGTRLLVL.

This clone has only a few counts. The rearrangement links TRBV11-2 to TRBJ1-2; TRBD1 matches 8 bases. J was trimmed by 2 bases and V by 5 bases; bases with no gene match: 4. Germline CDR1 and CDR2: SGHAT and FQNNGV. The CDR3 is 14 amino acids. The CDR3 spells CASSRTGTNYGYTF. The DNA of the CDR3 is TGTGCCAGCAGCCGGACAGGGACGAACTATGGCTACACCTTC.

The chain couples TRBV7-9 to TRBJ2-1, with D unresolved. V was cut by 5 bases and J by 8 bases, with 4 bases left in between. Per germline, CDR1 SEHNR and CDR2 FQNEAQ (reference sequence). The CDR3 totals 10 residues. The CDR3 spells CASSPDEQFF. For the CDR3, the DNA is TGTGCCAGCAGCCCCGATGAGCAGTTCTTC.

The V call is TRBV2, the J call TRBJ2-4; 7 bases agree with TRBD2. The CDR3 has 15 amino acids. Germline V gene data show CDR1 as SNHLY and CDR2 as FYNNEI. V shed 7 bases and J 0 bases; nucleotides not matched to a gene: 6. The CDR3 DNA reads TGTGCCAGCACTCCTAGCGGTCTAGCCAAAAACATTCAGTACTTC. Residues: CASTPSGLAKNIQYF.

The gene calls are TRBV15 and TRBJ2-4; 10 positions agree with TRBD1. Germline V CDR1 and CDR2: LNHNV, YYDKDF (reference sequence). Trimming cost V 3 bases and J 3 bases; bases outside gene matches: 17. The length of the CDR3 is 20 residues. The CDR3 sequence: CATSREDRGRRRDGKNIQYF. CDR3 bases: TGTGCCACCAGCAGGGAAGACAGGGGGCGTCGGCGGGACGGCAAAAACATTCAGTACTTC.

The chain joins TRBV4-1 to TRBJ2-7; the match to TRBD2 covers 14 bases. Looked up from germline, CDR1 is MGHRA and CDR2 is YSYEKL. The CDR3 runs 17 residues. The J segment lost 2 bases and the V segment lost 4 bases, leaving 7 bases of the junction unmatched. The CDR3 loop is CASSPVGTSGSAYEQYF. The CDR3 DNA reads as TGCGCCAGCAGCCCCGTCGGGACTAGCGGGAGTGCCTACGAGCAGTACTTC.

The DNA for the CDR3 is TGTGCCAGCAGCTTAGAGGTAGCGGGAGTCCACGAGCAGTACTTC. Its translation: CASSLEVAGVHEQYF. V is TRBV5-6 and J is TRBJ2-7, with 9 bases matching TRBD2. The ends lost 2 bases at V and 5 bases at J; junction bases unmatched: 8. The germline V gene has CDR1 SGHDT and CDR2 YYEEEE. CDR3 size: 15 residues.

The rearrangement uses TRBV2 and TRBJ1-2; TRBD1 might be the D (6 bases). Germline V CDR1 and CDR2: SNHLY, FYNNEI. V lost 3 bases and J 8 bases, leaving 13 bases between the germline ends. This CDR3 comprises 13 residues. The CDR3 DNA sequence: TGTGCCAGCAGTGAGGGGGGGGGCAGGGGCTACACCTTC. This translates into CASSEGGGRGYTF.

The chain has TRBV19 and TRBJ2-7; 10 bases are a match to TRBD2. Germline V CDR1 and CDR2: LNHDA, SQIVND (reference sequence). J lost 5 bases, V lost 3 bases, and 4 bases had no gene match. The length of the CDR3 is 14 residues. The CDR3 nucleotides are TGTGCCAGTAGTATTTTCCTAGCGGGAGACGAGCAGTACTTC. This gives the protein CASSIFLAGDEQYF. Full variable domain (missing parts from reference TRBV19 and TRBJ2-7): DGGITQSPKYLFRKEGQNVTLSCEQNLNHDAMYWYRQDPGQGLRLIYYSQIVNDFQKGDIAEGYSVSREKKESFPLTVTSAQKNPTAFYLCASSIFLAGDEQYFGPGTRLTVT.